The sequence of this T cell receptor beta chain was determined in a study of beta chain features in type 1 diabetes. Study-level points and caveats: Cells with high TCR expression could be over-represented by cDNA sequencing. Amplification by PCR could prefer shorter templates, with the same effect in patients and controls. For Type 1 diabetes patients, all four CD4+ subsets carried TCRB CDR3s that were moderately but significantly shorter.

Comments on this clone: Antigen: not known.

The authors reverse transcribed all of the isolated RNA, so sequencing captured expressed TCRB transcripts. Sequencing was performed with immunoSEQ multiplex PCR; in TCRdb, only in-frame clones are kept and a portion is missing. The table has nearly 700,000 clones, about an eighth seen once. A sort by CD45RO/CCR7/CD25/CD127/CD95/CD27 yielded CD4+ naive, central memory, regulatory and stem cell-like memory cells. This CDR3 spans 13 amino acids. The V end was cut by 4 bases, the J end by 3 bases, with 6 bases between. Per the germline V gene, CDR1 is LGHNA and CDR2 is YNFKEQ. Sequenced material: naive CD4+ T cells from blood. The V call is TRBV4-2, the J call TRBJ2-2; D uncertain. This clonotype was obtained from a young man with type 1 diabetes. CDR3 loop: CASSLHDTGELFF. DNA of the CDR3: TGTGCCAGCAGCCTCCATGACACCGGGGAGCTGTTTTTT.